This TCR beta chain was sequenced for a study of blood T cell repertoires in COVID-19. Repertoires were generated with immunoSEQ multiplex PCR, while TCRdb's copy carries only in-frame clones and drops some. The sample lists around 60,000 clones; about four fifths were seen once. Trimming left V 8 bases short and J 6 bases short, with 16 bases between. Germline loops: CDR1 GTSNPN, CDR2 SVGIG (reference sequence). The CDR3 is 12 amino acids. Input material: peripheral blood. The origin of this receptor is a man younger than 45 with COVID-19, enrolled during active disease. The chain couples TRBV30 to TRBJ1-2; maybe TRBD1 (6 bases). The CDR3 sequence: CAQIGGTHGYTF. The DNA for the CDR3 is TGTGCCCAAATAGGGGGAACCCATGGCTACACCTTC. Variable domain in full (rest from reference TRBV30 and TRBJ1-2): SQTIHQWPATLVQPVGSPLSLECTVEGTSNPNLYWYRQAAGRGLQLLFYSVGIGQISSEVPQNLSASRPQDRQFILSSKKLLLSDSGFYLCAQIGGTHGYTFGSGTRLTVV.